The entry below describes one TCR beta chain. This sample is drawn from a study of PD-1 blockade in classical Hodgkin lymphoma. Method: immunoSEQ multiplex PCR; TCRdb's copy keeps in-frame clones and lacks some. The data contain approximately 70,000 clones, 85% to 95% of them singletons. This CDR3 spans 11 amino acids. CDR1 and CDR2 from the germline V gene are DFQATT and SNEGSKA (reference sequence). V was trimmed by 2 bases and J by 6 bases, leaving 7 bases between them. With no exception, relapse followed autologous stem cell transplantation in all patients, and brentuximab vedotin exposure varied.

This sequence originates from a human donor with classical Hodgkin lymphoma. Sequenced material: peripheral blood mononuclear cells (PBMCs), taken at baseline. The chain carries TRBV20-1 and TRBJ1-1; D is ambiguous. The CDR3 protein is CSARLSAEAFF. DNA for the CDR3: TGCAGTGCTAGACTCAGCGCTGAAGCTTTCTTT.